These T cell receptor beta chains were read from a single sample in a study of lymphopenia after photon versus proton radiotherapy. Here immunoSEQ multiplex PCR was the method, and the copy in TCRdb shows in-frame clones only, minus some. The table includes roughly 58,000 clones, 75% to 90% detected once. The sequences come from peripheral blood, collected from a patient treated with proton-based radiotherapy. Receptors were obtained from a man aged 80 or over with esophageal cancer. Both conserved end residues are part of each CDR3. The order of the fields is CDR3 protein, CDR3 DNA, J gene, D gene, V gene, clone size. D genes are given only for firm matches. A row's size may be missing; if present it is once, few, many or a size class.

CASSLVRGVFQETQYF	TGCGCCAGCAGCTTGGTCAGGGGTGTATTTCAAGAGACCCAGTACTTC	TRBJ2-5	.	TRBV5-1	.
CASSFPGELFF	TGTGCCAGCAGCTTCCCCGGGGAGCTGTTTTTT	TRBJ2-2	.	TRBV7-9	.
CASRAQGSAGELFF	TGTGCCAGCAGGGCGCAGGGATCCGCCGGGGAGCTGTTTTTT	TRBJ2-2	.	TRBV6-4	.
CASSLALQGNEQFF	TGTGCCAGCAGCTTAGCGCTGCAGGGCAATGAGCAGTTCTTC	TRBJ2-1	.	TRBV7-2	.
CASSLGPERRETQYF	TGTGCCAGCAGCTTAGGGCCAGAGCGTAGAGAGACCCAGTACTTC	TRBJ2-5	.	TRBV7-8	.
CASRGRSYEQYF	TGTGCCAGCAGGGGCCGCTCCTACGAGCAGTACTTC	TRBJ2-7	.	TRBV2	.
CASSLGHRGSGTDTQYF	TGCGCCAGCAGCTTGGGCCACAGGGGATCGGGCACAGATACGCAGTATTTT	TRBJ2-3	TRBD1	TRBV5-1	.
CASSLSHSGNTIYF	TGTGCCAGTAGTTTATCTCACTCTGGAAACACCATATATTTT	TRBJ1-3	.	TRBV19	.
CASSLSLDPTADTQYF	TGCGCCAGCAGCTTGAGCCTAGATCCAACCGCAGATACGCAGTATTTT	TRBJ2-3	.	TRBV5-1	.
CASSLGEKLFF	TGTGCCAGCAGTTTGGGAGAAAAACTGTTTTTT	TRBJ1-4	.	TRBV6-5	.
CASSSLGEGSNEQFF	TGCGCCAGCAGCTCCCTAGGGGAAGGTAGCAATGAGCAGTTCTTC	TRBJ2-1	.	TRBV5-1	many
CASSFTITENYGYTF	TGTGCCAGCAGCTTCACTATAACAGAAAACTATGGCTACACCTTC	TRBJ1-2	.	TRBV7-2	.
CASSQDRASGYTF	TGCGCCAGCAGCCAAGATCGGGCGTCTGGCTACACCTTC	TRBJ1-2	.	TRBV4-1	.
CAWATGTGNEKLFF	TGTGCCTGGGCCACCGGGACAGGGAATGAAAAACTGTTTTTT	TRBJ1-4	TRBD1	TRBV30	.
CASAAGTNEKLFF	TGTGCCAGCGCCGCCGGGACTAATGAAAAACTGTTTTTT	TRBJ1-4	.	TRBV6-4	.
CASSWGLAGATGELFF	TGCGCCAGCAGCTGGGGACTAGCGGGGGCCACCGGGGAGCTGTTTTTT	TRBJ2-2	TRBD2	TRBV4-1	.
CASSTGGNQPQHF	TGCGCCAGCTCGACAGGGGGCAATCAGCCCCAGCATTTT	TRBJ1-5	TRBD1	TRBV5-1	.
CASSQRGQANSGNTIYF	TGTGCCAGCAGCCAGAGGGGACAGGCCAATTCTGGAAACACCATATATTTT	TRBJ1-3	TRBD1	TRBV4-2	.
CASSYKGMGTDTQYF	TGTGCCAGCAGTTACAAGGGTATGGGGACAGATACGCAGTATTTT	TRBJ2-3	.	TRBV6-5	.
CASSPLRNEQFF	TGTGCCAGCAGCCCGCTTAGGAATGAGCAGTTCTTC	TRBJ2-1	.	TRBV7-9	.
CASSLAGHYQPQHF	TGTGCCAGCAGCTTAGCGGGACATTATCAGCCCCAGCATTTT	TRBJ1-5	.	TRBV7-9	.
CATRGDTDTQYF	TGTGCCACGAGGGGTGATACAGATACGCAGTATTTT	TRBJ2-3	.	TRBV6-1	.
CASRWTGTHEQYF	TGTGCCAGCAGGTGGACAGGGACCCACGAGCAGTACTTC	TRBJ2-7	TRBD1	TRBV27	.
CATEDRYTDTQYF	TGTGCCACCGAAGACCGGTACACAGATACGCAGTATTTT	TRBJ2-3	.	TRBV19	.
CASSITRKDTQYF	TGTGCCAGCAGCATCACTCGAAAAGATACGCAGTATTTT	TRBJ2-3	.	TRBV7-3	.
CASSLRTSEYNEQFF	TGTGCCAGCAGCCTGAGGACTAGCGAATACAATGAGCAGTTCTTC	TRBJ2-1	TRBD2	TRBV7-2	.
CASSLAWGDTEAFF	TGCGCCAGCAGCTTGGCGTGGGGTGACACTGAAGCTTTCTTT	TRBJ1-1	.	TRBV5-1	.
CASSIRDYNSPLHF	TGTGCCAGTAGTATCCGGGATTATAATTCACCCCTCCACTTT	TRBJ1-6	.	TRBV19	.
CASSQDESSYNEQFF	TGCGCCAGCAGCCAAGACGAGAGCTCCTACAATGAGCAGTTCTTC	TRBJ2-1	.	TRBV4-3	.
CASSPGVSSYEQYF	TGTGCCAGCTCACCGGGGGTAAGCTCCTACGAGCAGTACTTC	TRBJ2-7	.	TRBV18	.
CASSTRRLAGGWGETQYF	TGTGCCAGCAGCACCCGGAGACTAGCGGGAGGGTGGGGAGAGACCCAGTACTTC	TRBJ2-5	TRBD2	TRBV7-2	.
CASSPWERSYGYTF	TGCGCCAGCAGCCCATGGGAGAGAAGCTATGGCTACACCTTC	TRBJ1-2	.	TRBV4-3	.
CASSDGLASYNEQFF	TGTGCCAGCAGCGATGGACTAGCGTCCTACAATGAGCAGTTCTTC	TRBJ2-1	TRBD2	TRBV9	.
CASLRGTRFNEQFF	TGTGCCAGCCTCCGCGGGACTCGCTTCAATGAGCAGTTCTTC	TRBJ2-1	.	TRBV2	.
CASSTGQSTEAFF	TGTGCCAGTAGTACCGGACAGAGCACTGAAGCTTTCTTT	TRBJ1-1	.	TRBV19	.
CASSLDNVEAFF	TGTGCCAGCAGCTTAGATAATGTTGAAGCTTTCTTT	TRBJ1-1	.	TRBV7-9	.
CASSFGTATFF	TGTGCCAGCAGTTTCGGGACTGCGACTTTCTTT	TRBJ1-1	.	TRBV27	once
CASVMTGDGYTF	TGTGCCAGCGTGATGACAGGGGACGGCTACACCTTC	TRBJ1-2	TRBD1	TRBV6-6	.
CASGLVHKDTQYF	TGTGCTAGTGGTTTGGTACATAAGGATACGCAGTATTTT	TRBJ2-3	.	TRBV12-5	.
CASSRQGAGELFF	TGTGCCAGCAGTCGACAGGGCGCCGGGGAGCTGTTTTTT	TRBJ2-2	TRBD1	TRBV6-5	.
CASSLAAAQETQYF	TGTGCCAGCAGCTTAGCGGCGGCGCAAGAGACCCAGTACTTC	TRBJ2-5	.	TRBV7-9	.
CASSLAGGSYNEQFF	TGTGCCAGCTCCTTAGCGGGAGGGTCCTACAATGAGCAGTTCTTC	TRBJ2-1	TRBD2	TRBV25-1	.
CASSLAWQGFYEQYF	TGCGCCAGCAGCTTGGCCTGGCAGGGATTCTACGAGCAGTACTTC	TRBJ2-7	.	TRBV5-1	.
CAWSQTRQPTADGYTF	TGTGCCTGGAGTCAAACCCGACAGCCTACGGCTGATGGCTACACCTTC	TRBJ1-2	.	TRBV30	.
CASRWASGRDEQFF	TGTGCCAGCAGGTGGGCTAGCGGGAGGGATGAGCAGTTCTTC	TRBJ2-1	TRBD2	TRBV28	.
CAWSGTGGPNSPLHF	TGTGCCTGGAGTGGGACAGGGGGACCTAATTCACCCCTCCACTTT	TRBJ1-6	TRBD1	TRBV30	.
CAISLGSPSTDTQYF	TGTGCCATCAGCCTCGGAAGCCCTAGCACAGATACGCAGTATTTT	TRBJ2-3	.	TRBV10-3	.
CASSEAQGSIYEQYF	TGTGCCAGCAGTGAAGCGCAAGGGTCTATCTACGAGCAGTACTTC	TRBJ2-7	.	TRBV2	.
CASSTEPPGVVEQYF	TGTGCCAGCAGCACAGAACCTCCCGGGGTCGTCGAGCAGTACTTC	TRBJ2-7	.	TRBV7-2	.
CASSSQGQQETQYF	TGCGCCAGCAGCTCTCAGGGGCAACAAGAGACCCAGTACTTC	TRBJ2-5	.	TRBV5-1	.
CASSDRRAVTEEQYF	TGTGCCAGCAGCGACCGACGGGCCGTCACGGAGGAGCAGTACTTC	TRBJ2-7	.	TRBV11-2	.
CASSFRGDNSYEQYF	TGTGCCAGTAGCTTCCGCGGGGACAACTCCTACGAGCAGTACTTC	TRBJ2-7	.	TRBV19	.